The next 32 T cell receptor beta chains were all read from a single sample in a study of shared clonotypes between healthy human individuals. The repertoire was sequenced with immunoSEQ multiplex PCR; TCRdb's copy has only in-frame clones and lacks some. Among 550,000 to 850,000 clones listed, roughly 70% were seen once. Sequences were obtained from memory CD4+ T cells sorted from blood. Subset described: CD45RA-negative fraction. The receptors stem from a woman younger than 45 in good health.

This clone appeared a single time. The chain employs TRBV27 and TRBJ2-7; 10 bases agree with TRBD1. The CDR3 runs to 15 residues. Losses at the gene ends were 2 bases for V and 3 bases for J; bases not matched to a gene: 4. Germline V CDR1 and CDR2: MNHEY, SMNVEV (reference sequence). CDR3 nucleotide sequence: TGTGCCAGCAGTTTAAGAGGGACAGGGGACTACGAGCAGTACTTC. This translates into CASSLRGTGDYEQYF.

This chain links TRBV25-1 with TRBJ2-3; the D gene is possibly TRBD1 (6 bases). Germline V lookup: CDR1 MGHDK, CDR2 SYGVNS. V was shortened by 6 bases and J by 3 bases, with 19 bases between the two germline ends. The CDR3 spans 16 residues. DNA for the CDR3: TGTGCCAGCAGGGGAAGGACAGTCCAGGGGACAGATACGCAGTATTTT. This sequence encodes CASRGRTVQGTDTQYF.

This chain uses TRBV27 with TRBJ2-2; 9 bases match TRBD1. Germline V gene data show CDR1 as MNHEY and CDR2 as SMNVEV (reference sequence). With 6 bases clipped from V and 5 bases from J, the junction kept 7 bases outside the gene matches. The CDR3 extends over 15 amino acids. The CDR3, as DNA: TGTGCCAGCAGCCCCGGGACAGGGAGGACCGGGGAGCTGTTTTTT. It encodes CASSPGTGRTGELFF.

The chain is built from TRBV5-6 and TRBJ2-7; D gene uncertain. The CDR3 has 12 residues. Trimming took 2 bases from V and 4 from J, leaving 7 bases between them. Germline-derived CDR1 and CDR2 are SGHDT and YYEEEE. CDR3 sequence reads: CASSLNEYEQYF. For the CDR3, the DNA is TGTGCCAGCAGCTTAAACGAGTACGAGCAGTACTTC. The full variable domain, in which reference TRBV5-6 and TRBJ2-7 provide the parts outside the CDR3, is DAGVTQSPTHLIKTRGQQVTLRCSPKSGHDTVSWYQQALGQGPQFIFQYYEEEERQRGNFPDRFSGHQFPNYSSELNVNALLLGDSALYLCASSLNEYEQYFGPGTRLTVT.

This clone was counted between two and nine times. J is TRBJ2-3 and V is TRBV7-9; D remains unclear. This CDR3 is built from 13 residues. Germline V gene data show CDR1 as SEHNR and CDR2 as FQNEAQ (reference sequence). With 5 bases removed from V and 2 bases from J, the gap between germline ends came to 8 bases. The CDR3 sequence is CASSPRVTDTQYF. For the CDR3, the DNA is TGTGCCAGCAGCCCTAGGGTCACAGATACGCAGTATTTT.

This chain connects TRBV5-1 to TRBJ1-3, with TRBD1 as a possible D gene (5 bases). The V end was cut by 3 bases, the J end by 8 bases, with 18 bases between. The germline V gene has CDR1 SGHRS and CDR2 YFSETQ. The CDR3 has 15 residues. Here the CDR3 DNA reads TGCGCCAGCAGCTCACCGGACAAACACGGGGACACCATATATTTT. Protein: CASSSPDKHGDTIYF.

This clone has more than one count but fewer than ten. V is TRBV28 and J is TRBJ1-1, with unresolved D. Germline-derived CDR1 and CDR2 are MDHEN and SYDVKM. CDR3 size: 21 residues. Trimming left V 3 bases short and J 5 bases short, with 34 bases between. CDR3 amino acids: CASSFGILGRSLENEGTEAFF. DNA for the CDR3: TGTGCCAGCAGTTTTGGAATCCTCGGACGCTCACTCGAGAATGAAGGGACTGAAGCTTTCTTT.

The chain joins TRBV19 to TRBJ2-1; D is tentatively TRBD1 or TRBD2 (5 bases each). V lost 5 bases and J lost 6, with 14 bases in between. The CDR3 has 14 residues. The germline CDR1 and CDR2 sequences are LNHDA and SQIVND (reference sequence). The CDR3 coding sequence is TGTGCCAGTAGTTTCGGGGCCCCCGGCAATGAGCAGTTCTTC. Translating it yields CASSFGAPGNEQFF.

This clone has at least ten counts. The J gene is TRBJ2-7, the V gene TRBV30; D is possibly TRBD1 (5 bases). Deletions cut 6 bases from V and 2 bases from J, with 11 bases between. Germline loops: CDR1 GTSNPN, CDR2 SVGIG (reference sequence). This CDR3 is built from 12 residues. The CDR3 spells CACKTDTYEQYF. CDR3 nucleotide sequence: TGTGCCTGTAAGACAGACACCTACGAGCAGTACTTC.

This clone has a count of ten or more. The V call is TRBV30, the J call TRBJ1-1; D remains ambiguous. This CDR3 is built from 13 residues. Germline-derived CDR1 and CDR2 are GTSNPN and SVGIG (reference sequence). The V end was cut by 0 bases, the J end by 8 bases, with 13 bases between. In DNA form, the CDR3 reads TGTGCCTGGAGTGTTTCTTGGACGAACGAAGCTTTCTTT. Translation: CAWSVSWTNEAFF.

This chain links TRBV2 with TRBJ2-7; D not resolved. The CDR3 is 14 amino acids. V gave up 7 bases and J gave up 7 bases, with 20 bases separating them. Per germline, CDR1 SNHLY and CDR2 FYNNEI. CDR3 DNA: TGTGCCAGCAATAGGATCGCCGAAGGAGAGGAGCAGTACTTC. It is translated as CASNRIAEGEEQYF. Filled out from reference TRBV2 and TRBJ2-7, the complete variable domain reads EPEVTQTPSHQVTQMGQEVILRCVPISNHLYFYWYRQILGQKVEFLVSFYNNEISEKSEIFDDQFSVERPDGSNFTLKIRSTKLEDSAMYFCASNRIAEGEEQYFGPGTRLTVT.

This clone was recorded a few times. The J gene is TRBJ1-5, the V gene TRBV10-3, with TRBD1 matching 7 bases. Germline V gene data show CDR1 as ENHRY and CDR2 as SYGVKD. J gave up 7 bases and V 3 bases, and 3 bases lay outside the gene matches. The CDR3 has 13 residues. CDR3 in amino acids: CAISERDRQPQHF. The CDR3 bases are TGTGCCATCAGTGAAAGGGACAGACAGCCCCAGCATTTT.

The chain couples TRBV14 to TRBJ2-7; D call uncertain. The V gene's germline CDR1 is SGHDN and CDR2 FVKESK. There are 13 residues in the CDR3. Trimming took 3 bases from V and 3 from J, leaving 9 bases between them. The CDR3 loop is CASSHINDYEQYF. For the CDR3, the DNA is TGTGCCAGCAGCCATATTAACGACTACGAGCAGTACTTC.

The chain joins TRBV28 to TRBJ1-1; D remains unclear. Germline CDR1 is MDHEN and CDR2 is SYDVKM. This CDR3 spans 14 amino acids. Trimming took off 6 bases at V and 0 bases at J, with 11 bases between the two ends. This CDR3 reads CASRSQGLNTEAFF. The CDR3 DNA reads as TGTGCCAGCAGATCCCAAGGATTGAACACTGAAGCTTTCTTT.

The chain has TRBV11-2 and TRBJ1-2; D uncertain. This CDR3 comprises 13 residues. Trimming took off 5 bases at V and 1 base at J, with 8 bases between the two ends. Germline CDR1 SGHAT, CDR2 FQNNGV. CDR3 DNA: TGTGCCAGCAGCCTGACGGTTAACTATGGCTACACCTTC. Residues: CASSLTVNYGYTF.

This chain links TRBV7-6 with TRBJ1-1; D is perhaps TRBD1 (6 bases). The V and J ends lost 5 bases and 2 bases respectively, with 15 bases between them. The V gene's germline CDR1 is SGHVS and CDR2 FNYEAQ. CDR3 length equals 15 residues. The CDR3 nucleotides are TGTGCCAGCAGCCTCCGGGGGGCCCAAAACACTGAAGCTTTCTTT. Translated: CASSLRGAQNTEAFF. The complete variable domain, with remaining parts taken from reference TRBV7-6 and TRBJ1-1, reads GAGVSQSPRYKVTKRGQDVALRCDPISGHVSLYWYRQALGQGPEFLTYFNYEAQQDKSGLPNDRFSAERPEGSISTLTIQRTEQRDSAMYRCASSLRGAQNTEAFFGQGTRLTVV.

V and J are TRBV27 and TRBJ1-1; D remains ambiguous. Germline CDR1 MNHEY, CDR2 SMNVEV (reference sequence). The CDR3 contains 14 residues. V shed 5 bases and J shed 0 bases, with 10 bases lying between them. The DNA of the CDR3 is TGTGCCAGCAGTGCCGGACGCATGAACACTGAAGCTTTCTTT. It encodes CASSAGRMNTEAFF.

The rearrangement uses TRBV28 and TRBJ1-5, with D possibly TRBD1 on 6 matching bases. Trimming removed 3 bases from V and 4 bases from J, with 13 bases in between. The CDR3 spans 15 residues. Germline loops: CDR1 MDHEN, CDR2 SYDVKM. The CDR3 DNA sequence: TGTGCCAGCAGTTTTGACGGGGGCCGTAATCAGCCCCAGCATTTT. It codes for CASSFDGGRNQPQHF.

V usage is TRBV7-9 and J usage is TRBJ2-2; 12 bases map to TRBD2. J gave up 4 bases and V 2 bases, and 2 bases lay outside the gene matches. This CDR3 comprises 16 residues. CDR1 and CDR2 (germline): SEHNR, FQNEAQ (reference sequence). CDR3 in amino acids: CASSLLLAGGTGELFF. The CDR3 bases are TGTGCCAGCAGCTTACTACTAGCGGGAGGCACCGGGGAGCTGTTTTTT.

This chain links TRBV27 with TRBJ2-2; 7 nucleotides match TRBD1. Germline V gene lookup returns CDR1 MNHEY and CDR2 SMNVEV (reference sequence). There are 13 residues in the CDR3. V shed 4 bases and J 4 bases; nucleotides not matched to a gene: 0. The CDR3 nucleotides are TGTGCCAGCAGTTACAGGGGCACCGGGGAGCTGTTTTTT. This gives the protein CASSYRGTGELFF.

The gene calls are TRBV7-7 and TRBJ2-1, with TRBD2 matching 8 bases. This CDR3 comprises 15 residues. Germline V CDR1 and CDR2: SSHAT, FNYEAQ (reference sequence). Losses at the gene ends were 5 bases for V and 9 bases for J; bases not matched to a gene: 12. This CDR3 is CASSQGGLAFGEQFF. The CDR3 coding sequence is TGTGCCAGCAGCCAAGGAGGACTAGCATTCGGTGAGCAGTTCTTC.

The CDR3 loop is CSASSGLAQYF. The CDR3 DNA sequence: TGCAGTGCTAGTTCTGGACTGGCCCAGTACTTC. The V gene is TRBV20-1, the J gene TRBJ2-5; possibly TRBD2 for D (5 bases). Germline-derived CDR1 and CDR2 are DFQATT and SNEGSKA (reference sequence). Deletions cut 3 bases from V and 9 bases from J, with 11 bases between. CDR3 length: 11 residues.

This clone has a handful of counts. This sequence joins TRBV5-1 and TRBJ2-2, with D possibly TRBD1 on 5 matching bases. Looked up from germline, CDR1 is SGHRS and CDR2 is YFSETQ. Trimming stripped 4 bases from V and 1 base from J, with 17 bases between. The CDR3 covers 17 residues. The CDR3 loop is CASSRKDPDRNTGELFF. The CDR3 nucleotides are TGCGCCAGCAGCCGCAAAGACCCCGACAGGAACACCGGGGAGCTGTTTTTT.

The V call is TRBV14, the J call TRBJ2-1; the match to TRBD2 covers 11 bases. The CDR3 runs 17 residues. Germline V gene data show CDR1 as SGHDN and CDR2 as FVKESK. V lost 0 bases to trimming and J lost 3 bases; unmatched junction nucleotides: 4. In DNA form, the CDR3 reads TGTGCCAGCAGCCAAGACCGAACTAGCGGGAGCTACAATGAGCAGTTCTTC. This codes for CASSQDRTSGSYNEQFF.

The chain carries TRBV7-2 and TRBJ2-2, with D unresolved. Germline assignment: CDR1 SGHTA and CDR2 FQGNSA. There are 15 residues in the CDR3. V dropped 2 bases and J dropped 0 bases, with 7 bases sitting between them. The CDR3 DNA is TGTGCCAGCAGCTTAAGACTTTCGAACACCGGGGAGCTGTTTTTT. Protein sequence: CASSLRLSNTGELFF.

This clone occurred a few times. In the same sample, other DNA sequences code for this CDR3. The chain carries TRBV29-1 and TRBJ1-1, with TRBD1 identical over 7 bases. The CDR3 spans 13 residues. Germline V gene sequence: CDR1 SQVTM, CDR2 ANQGSEA. Trimming took 3 bases from V and 3 from J; bases not matched to a gene: 4. The CDR3 sequence: CSVERQGDTEAFF. As DNA, the CDR3 is TGCAGCGTTGAGCGTCAGGGGGACACTGAAGCTTTCTTT.

Written as DNA, the CDR3 is TGTGCCAGCAGTCGACAGGGTCCGAAGACCCAGTACTTC. Its protein is CASSRQGPKTQYF. The chain combines TRBV27 with TRBJ2-5, with 7 bases matching TRBD1. The CDR3 has 13 residues. The V gene end was trimmed by 5 bases and the J gene end by 6 bases; junction bases not matched to a gene: 6. Germline V gives CDR1 MNHEY, CDR2 SMNVEV (reference sequence).

The chain uses TRBV6-1 and TRBJ1-4, with 9 bases lining up with TRBD1. Looked up from germline, CDR1 is MNHNS and CDR2 is SASEGT. This CDR3 is 15 amino acids long. The V segment lost 5 bases and the J segment 7 bases; nucleotides outside the gene matches: 8. The CDR3 protein is CASSFGQGKGEKLFF. The CDR3 bases are TGTGCCAGCAGTTTTGGACAGGGGAAAGGTGAAAAACTGTTTTTT.

The rearrangement links TRBV13 to TRBJ1-1; 7 bases fit TRBD1. The CDR3 loop spans 13 amino acids. The germline V gene encodes CDR1 PRHDT and CDR2 FYEKMQ (reference sequence). The ends lost 5 bases at V and 7 bases at J; junction bases unmatched: 7. CDR3 bases: TGTGCCAGCAGCAAAAGAGGGGGCAGTGAAGCTTTCTTT. Amino acids: CASSKRGGSEAFF.

A few counts support this clone. The same CDR3 arises from other DNA sequences in this sample as well. The chain is built from TRBV7-2 and TRBJ2-1; D gene uncertain. Between the trimmed V and J ends, which lost 0 bases and 4 bases, there was a span of 7 bases. Germline V CDR1 and CDR2: SGHTA, FQGNSA. The CDR3 contains 14 residues. Here the CDR3 reads CASSLASVYNEQFF. For the CDR3, the DNA is TGTGCCAGCAGCTTAGCGAGCGTATACAATGAGCAGTTCTTC. The whole variable domain, remainder taken from reference TRBV7-2 and TRBJ2-1, is GAGVSQSPSNKVTEKGKDVELRCDPISGHTALYWYRQSLGQGLEFLIYFQGNSAPDKSGLPSDRFSAERTGGSVSTLTIQRTQQEDSAVYLCASSLASVYNEQFFGPGTRLTVL.

This chain joins TRBV6-1 and TRBJ2-4, with D possibly TRBD2 on 5 matching bases. Germline CDR1 reads MNHNS; CDR2 reads SASEGT. Trimming removed 2 bases at V and 0 bases at J, with 11 bases between. The CDR3 runs 16 residues. In DNA form, the CDR3 reads TGTGCCAGCAGTGAACGGACTCTCGTAGCCAAAAACATTCAGTACTTC. Amino acid sequence: CASSERTLVAKNIQYF.

The rearrangement uses TRBV5-4 and TRBJ2-1, with 8 bases lining up with TRBD2. The V gene end was trimmed by 4 bases and the J gene end by 0 bases; junction bases not matched to a gene: 6. The CDR3 runs to 16 residues. Germline CDR1 SGHNT, CDR2 YYREEE (reference sequence). The CDR3 region is CASSKKSGSSYNEQFF. The CDR3 coding sequence is TGTGCCAGCAGCAAAAAAAGCGGGAGCTCCTACAATGAGCAGTTCTTC.